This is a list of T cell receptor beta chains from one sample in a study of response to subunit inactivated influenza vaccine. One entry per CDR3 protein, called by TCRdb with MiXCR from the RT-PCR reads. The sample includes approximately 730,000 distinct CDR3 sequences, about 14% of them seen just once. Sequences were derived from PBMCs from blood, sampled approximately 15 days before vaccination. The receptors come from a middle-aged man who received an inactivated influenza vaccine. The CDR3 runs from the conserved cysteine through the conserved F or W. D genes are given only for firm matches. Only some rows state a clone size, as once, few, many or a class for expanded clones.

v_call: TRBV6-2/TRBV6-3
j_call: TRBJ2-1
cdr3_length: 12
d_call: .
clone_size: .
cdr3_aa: CASSHLANEQFF
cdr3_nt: TGTGCCAGCAGTCATCTAGCGAATGAGCAGTTCTTC

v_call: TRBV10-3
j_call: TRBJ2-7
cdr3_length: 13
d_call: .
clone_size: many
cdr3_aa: CAISENVQYEQYF
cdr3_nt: TGTGCCATCAGTGAAAATGTGCAATACGAGCAGTACTTC

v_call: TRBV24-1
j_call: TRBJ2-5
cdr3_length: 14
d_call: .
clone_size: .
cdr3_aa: CATAARPDPETQYF
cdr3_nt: TGTGCCACCGCCGCCCGACCCGACCCAGAGACCCAGTACTTC

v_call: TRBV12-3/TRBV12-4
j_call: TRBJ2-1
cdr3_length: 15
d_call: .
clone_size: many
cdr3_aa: CASSPPPRTDNEQFF
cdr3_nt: TGTGCCAGCAGTCCCCCACCTCGGACAGACAATGAGCAGTTCTTC

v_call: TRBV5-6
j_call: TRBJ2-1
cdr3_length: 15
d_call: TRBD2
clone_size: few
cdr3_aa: CASSLGGGGAYEQFF
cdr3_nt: TGTGCCAGCAGCTTGGGTGGCGGGGGGGCCTATGAGCAGTTCTTC

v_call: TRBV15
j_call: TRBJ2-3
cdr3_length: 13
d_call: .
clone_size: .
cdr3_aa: CATSRAETDTQYF
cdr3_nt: TGTGCCACCAGCAGAGCGGAAACAGATACGCAGTATTTT

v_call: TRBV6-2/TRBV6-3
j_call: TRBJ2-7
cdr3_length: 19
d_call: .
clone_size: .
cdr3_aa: CASSPRVREFHPHSYEQYF
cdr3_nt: TGTGCCAGCAGCCCCCGAGTCCGGGAATTTCATCCACACTCCTACGAGCAGTACTTC

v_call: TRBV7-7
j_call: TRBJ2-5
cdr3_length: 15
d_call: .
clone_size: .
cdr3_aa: CASTLGLGNQETQYF
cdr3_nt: TGTGCTAGCACCCTCGGCCTGGGGAACCAAGAGACCCAGTACTTC

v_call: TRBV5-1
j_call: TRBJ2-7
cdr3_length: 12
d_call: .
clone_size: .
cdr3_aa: CASSWGVGEQYF
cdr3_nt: TGCGCCAGCAGCTGGGGGGTAGGCGAGCAGTACTTC

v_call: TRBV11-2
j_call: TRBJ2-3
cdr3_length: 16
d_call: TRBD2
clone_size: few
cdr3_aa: CASSLGASGAWDTQYF
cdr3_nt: TGTGCCAGCAGCTTAGGAGCTAGCGGGGCATGGGATACGCAGTATTTT

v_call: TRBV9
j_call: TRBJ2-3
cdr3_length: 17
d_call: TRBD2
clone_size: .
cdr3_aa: CASSGITSGALTDTQYF
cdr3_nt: TGTGCCAGCAGCGGAATTACTAGCGGGGCTTTAACAGATACGCAGTATTTT

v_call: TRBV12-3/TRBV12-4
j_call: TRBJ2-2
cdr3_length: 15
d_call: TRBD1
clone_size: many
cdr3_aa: CASSSRGTGDRELFF
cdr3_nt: TGTGCCAGCAGCTCCCGGGGGACAGGGGACCGGGAGCTGTTTTTT

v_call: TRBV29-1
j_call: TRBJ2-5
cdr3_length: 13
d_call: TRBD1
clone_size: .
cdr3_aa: CSAKDRTVETQYF
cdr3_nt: TGCAGCGCCAAGGACAGGACAGTGGAGACCCAGTACTTC

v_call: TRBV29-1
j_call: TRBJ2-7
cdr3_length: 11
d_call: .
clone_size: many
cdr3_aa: CSVEEGPEQYF
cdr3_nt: TGCAGCGTTGAAGAAGGCCCCGAGCAGTACTTC

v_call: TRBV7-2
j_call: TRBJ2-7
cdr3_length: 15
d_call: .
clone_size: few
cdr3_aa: CASSLSVGSSYEQYF
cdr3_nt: TGTGCCAGCAGCTTATCCGTTGGAAGCTCCTACGAGCAGTACTTC

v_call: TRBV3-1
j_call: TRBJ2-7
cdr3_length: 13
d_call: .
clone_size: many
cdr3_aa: CASSQVSTYEQYF
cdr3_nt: TGTGCCAGCAGCCAAGTTTCCACCTACGAGCAGTACTTC

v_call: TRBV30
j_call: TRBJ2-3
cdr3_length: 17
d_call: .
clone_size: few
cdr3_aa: CAWSVLGGKKHIHTQYF
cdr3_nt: TGTGCCTGGAGTGTCTTAGGGGGGAAGAAGCACATACATACGCAGTATTTT

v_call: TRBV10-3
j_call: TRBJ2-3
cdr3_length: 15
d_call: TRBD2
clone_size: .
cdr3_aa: CATYERGGNTDTQYF
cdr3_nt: TGTGCCACCTACGAGCGGGGGGGAAACACAGATACGCAGTATTTT

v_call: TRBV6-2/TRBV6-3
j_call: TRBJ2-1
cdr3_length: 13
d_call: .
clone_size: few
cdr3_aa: CASSHSSWDEQFF
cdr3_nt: TGTGCCAGCAGTCACTCCTCGTGGGATGAGCAGTTCTTC

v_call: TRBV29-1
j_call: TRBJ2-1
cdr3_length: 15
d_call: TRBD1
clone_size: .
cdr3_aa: CSVFTGQVSYNEQFF
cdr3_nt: TGCAGCGTTTTTACGGGACAGGTGTCCTACAATGAGCAGTTCTTC

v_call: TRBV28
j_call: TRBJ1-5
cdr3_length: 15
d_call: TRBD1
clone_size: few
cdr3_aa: CASKPADRVRQPQHF
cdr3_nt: TGTGCCAGCAAGCCGGCCGACAGGGTGCGGCAGCCCCAGCATTTT

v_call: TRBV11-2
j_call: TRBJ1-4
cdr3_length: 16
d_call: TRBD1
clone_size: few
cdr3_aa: CASSLVGTGGREKLFF
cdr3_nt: TGTGCCAGCAGCTTAGTGGGGACAGGGGGCCGTGAAAAACTGTTTTTT

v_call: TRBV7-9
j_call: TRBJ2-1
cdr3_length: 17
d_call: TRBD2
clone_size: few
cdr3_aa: CASSHRLGLAGGREQFF
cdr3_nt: TGTGCCAGCAGCCACCGGTTGGGGCTAGCGGGGGGGCGTGAGCAGTTCTTC

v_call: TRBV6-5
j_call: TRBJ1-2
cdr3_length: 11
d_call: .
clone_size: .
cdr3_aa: CASSNRVRYTF
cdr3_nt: TGTGCCAGCAGCAACAGGGTACGCTACACCTTC

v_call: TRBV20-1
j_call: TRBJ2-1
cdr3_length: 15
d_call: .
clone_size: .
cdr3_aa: CSARPSANSYNEQFF
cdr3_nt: TGCAGTGCTCGGCCTTCTGCGAACTCCTACAATGAGCAGTTCTTC

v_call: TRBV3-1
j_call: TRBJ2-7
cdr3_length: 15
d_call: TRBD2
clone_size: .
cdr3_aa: CASSPQGLAYYEQYF
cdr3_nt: TGTGCCAGCAGCCCCCAGGGACTAGCGTATTACGAGCAGTACTTC

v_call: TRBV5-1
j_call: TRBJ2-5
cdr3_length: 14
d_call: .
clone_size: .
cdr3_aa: CASSGIDRRVTQYF
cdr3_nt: TGCGCCAGCAGCGGCATCGACCGTAGGGTGACCCAGTACTTC

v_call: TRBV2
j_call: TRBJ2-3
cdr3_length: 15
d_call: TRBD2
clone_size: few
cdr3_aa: CASSEELAGADTQYF
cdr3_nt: TGTGCCAGCAGTGAAGAACTAGCGGGGGCAGATACGCAGTATTTT

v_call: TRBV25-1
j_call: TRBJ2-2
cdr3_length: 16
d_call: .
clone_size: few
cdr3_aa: CASSEPGHANTGELFF
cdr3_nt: TGTGCCAGCAGTGAACCGGGACACGCGAACACCGGGGAGCTGTTTTTT

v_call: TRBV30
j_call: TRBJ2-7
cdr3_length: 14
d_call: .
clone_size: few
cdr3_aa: CACTPGTLLYEQYF
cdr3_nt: TGTGCCTGTACACCCGGGACCTTACTCTACGAGCAGTACTTC

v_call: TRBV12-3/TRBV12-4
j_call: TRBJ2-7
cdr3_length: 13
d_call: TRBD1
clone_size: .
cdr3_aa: CASSYGQGGEQYF
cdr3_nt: TGTGCCAGCAGCTACGGACAGGGAGGTGAGCAGTACTTC

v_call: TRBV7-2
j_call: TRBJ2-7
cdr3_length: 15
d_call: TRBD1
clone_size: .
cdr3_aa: CASSTGTGGFNEQYF
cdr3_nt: TGTGCCAGCAGCACCGGGACAGGGGGCTTCAACGAGCAGTACTTC

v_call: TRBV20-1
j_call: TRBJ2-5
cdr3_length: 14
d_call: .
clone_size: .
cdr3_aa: CSASDTGTPETQYF
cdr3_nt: TGCAGTGCCTCGGACACCGGGACGCCCGAGACCCAGTACTTC

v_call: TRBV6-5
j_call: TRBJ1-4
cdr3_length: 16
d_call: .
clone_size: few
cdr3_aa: CASSYEGRRGNEKLFF
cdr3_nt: TGTGCCAGCAGTTACGAGGGACGTCGGGGTAATGAAAAACTGTTTTTT

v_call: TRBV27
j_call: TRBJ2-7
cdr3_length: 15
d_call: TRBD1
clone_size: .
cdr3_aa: CASSFGQGNSYEQYF
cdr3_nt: TGTGCCAGCAGTTTCGGACAGGGGAACTCCTACGAGCAGTACTTC

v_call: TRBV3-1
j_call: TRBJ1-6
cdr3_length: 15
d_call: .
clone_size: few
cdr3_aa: CASSQGNQGNSPLHF
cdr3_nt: TGTGCCAGCAGCCAGGGAAACCAGGGAAATTCACCCCTCCACTTT

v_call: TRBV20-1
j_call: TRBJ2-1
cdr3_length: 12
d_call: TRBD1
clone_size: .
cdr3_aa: CSARDSDNEQFF
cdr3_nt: TGCAGTGCTCGGGACAGCGACAATGAGCAGTTCTTC

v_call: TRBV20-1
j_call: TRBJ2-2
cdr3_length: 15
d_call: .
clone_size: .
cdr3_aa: CSARVSGVNTGELFF
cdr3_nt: TGCAGTGCTAGAGTTAGCGGAGTGAACACCGGGGAGCTGTTTTTT

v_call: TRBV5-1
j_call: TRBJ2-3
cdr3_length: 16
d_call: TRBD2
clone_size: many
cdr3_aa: CASSLSVAGVSGTQYF
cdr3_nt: TGCGCCAGCAGCTTGTCGGTAGCGGGAGTTTCCGGAACGCAGTATTTT

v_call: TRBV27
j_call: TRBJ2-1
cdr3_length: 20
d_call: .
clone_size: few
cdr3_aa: CASSLSPGTLMQSSYNEQFF
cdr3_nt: TGTGCCAGCAGTTTATCACCCGGGACACTAATGCAATCCTCCTACAATGAGCAGTTCTTC

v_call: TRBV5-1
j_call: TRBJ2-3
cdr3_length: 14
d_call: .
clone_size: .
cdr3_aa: CASSLEQGGDTQYF
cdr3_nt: TGCGCCAGCAGCTTGGAACAGGGAGGGGATACGCAGTATTTT

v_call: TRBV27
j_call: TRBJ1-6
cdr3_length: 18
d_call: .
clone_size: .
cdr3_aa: CASSLSVVPFSYNSPLHF
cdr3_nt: TGTGCCAGCAGTTTATCGGTGGTTCCTTTCTCCTATAATTCACCCCTCCACTTT

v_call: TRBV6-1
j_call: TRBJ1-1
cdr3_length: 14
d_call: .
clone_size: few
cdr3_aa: CASSPLGWRTEAFF
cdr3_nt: TGTGCCAGCAGCCCCCTAGGGTGGCGCACTGAAGCTTTCTTT